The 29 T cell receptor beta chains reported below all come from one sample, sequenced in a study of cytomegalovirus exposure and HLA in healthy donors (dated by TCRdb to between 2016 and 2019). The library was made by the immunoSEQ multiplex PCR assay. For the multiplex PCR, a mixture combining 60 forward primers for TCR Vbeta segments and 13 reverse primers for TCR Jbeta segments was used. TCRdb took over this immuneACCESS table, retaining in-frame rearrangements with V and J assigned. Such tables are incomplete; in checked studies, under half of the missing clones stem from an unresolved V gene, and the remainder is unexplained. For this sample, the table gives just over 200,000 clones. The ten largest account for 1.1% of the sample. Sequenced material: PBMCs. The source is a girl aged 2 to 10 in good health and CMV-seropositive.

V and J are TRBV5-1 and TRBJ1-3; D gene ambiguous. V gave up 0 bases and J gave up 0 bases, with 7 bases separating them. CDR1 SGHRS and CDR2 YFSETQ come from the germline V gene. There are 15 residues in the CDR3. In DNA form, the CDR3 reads TGCGCCAGCAGCTTGGGCAGTACCTCTGGAAACACCATATATTTT. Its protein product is CASSLGSTSGNTIYF.

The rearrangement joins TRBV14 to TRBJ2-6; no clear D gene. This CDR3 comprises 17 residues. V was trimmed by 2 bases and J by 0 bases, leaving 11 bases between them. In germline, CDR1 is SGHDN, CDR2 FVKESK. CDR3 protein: CASSQFLRHSGANVLTF. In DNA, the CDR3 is TGTGCCAGCAGCCAATTTCTCCGACACTCTGGGGCCAACGTCCTGACTTTC.

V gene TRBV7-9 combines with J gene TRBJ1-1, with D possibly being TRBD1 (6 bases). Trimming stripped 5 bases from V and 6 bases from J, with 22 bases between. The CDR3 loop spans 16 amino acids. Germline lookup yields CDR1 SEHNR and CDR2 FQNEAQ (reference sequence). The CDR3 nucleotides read TGTGCCAGCAGCGCCCACTCGGGGGGGCTACACGCTGAAGCTTTCTTT. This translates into CASSAHSGGLHAEAFF.

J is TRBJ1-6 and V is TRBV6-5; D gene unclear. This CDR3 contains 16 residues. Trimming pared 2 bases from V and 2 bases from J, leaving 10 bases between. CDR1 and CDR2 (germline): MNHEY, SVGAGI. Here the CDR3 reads CASSYRNSPYNSPLHF. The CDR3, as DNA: TGTGCCAGCAGTTACCGGAACAGCCCCTATAATTCACCCCTCCACTTT.

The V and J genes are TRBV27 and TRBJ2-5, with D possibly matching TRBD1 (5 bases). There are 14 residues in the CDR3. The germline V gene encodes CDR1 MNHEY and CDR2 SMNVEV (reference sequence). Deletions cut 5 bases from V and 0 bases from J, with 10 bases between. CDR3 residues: CASSPAGYQETQYF. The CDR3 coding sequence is TGTGCCAGCAGTCCCGCAGGGTACCAAGAGACCCAGTACTTC.

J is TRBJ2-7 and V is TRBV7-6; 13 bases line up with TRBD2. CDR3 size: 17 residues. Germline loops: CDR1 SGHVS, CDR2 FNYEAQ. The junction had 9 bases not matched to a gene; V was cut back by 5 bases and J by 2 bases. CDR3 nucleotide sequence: TGTGCCAGCAGCCCGGGTGGGACTAGCGGGATTACCTACGAGCAGTACTTC. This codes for CASSPGGTSGITYEQYF.

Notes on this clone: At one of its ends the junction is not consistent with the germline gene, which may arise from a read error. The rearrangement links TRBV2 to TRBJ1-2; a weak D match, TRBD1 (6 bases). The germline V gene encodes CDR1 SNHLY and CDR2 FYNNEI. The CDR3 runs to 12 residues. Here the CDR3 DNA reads TGTGCCAGCACAATTGGGACAAACCAAAGGGGCTTC. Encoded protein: CASTIGTNQRGF. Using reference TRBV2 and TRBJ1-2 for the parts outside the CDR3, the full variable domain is EPEVTQTPSHQVTQMGQEVILRCVPISNHLYFYWYRQILGQKVEFLVSFYNNEISEKSEIFDDQFSVERPDGSNFTLKIRSTKLEDSAMYFCASTIGTNQRGFGSGTRLTVV.

CDR3 protein: CASSSGGSGRPYEQYF. The CDR3, as DNA: TGTGCCAGCAGCTCGGGGGGTAGCGGGAGACCCTACGAGCAGTACTTC. V gene TRBV7-8 combines with J gene TRBJ2-7; 9 bases map to TRBD2. This CDR3 is built from 16 residues. CDR1 is SGHVS, CDR2 FQNEAQ, per germline. V lost 4 bases, J lost 2 bases, and 9 bases stayed unmatched.

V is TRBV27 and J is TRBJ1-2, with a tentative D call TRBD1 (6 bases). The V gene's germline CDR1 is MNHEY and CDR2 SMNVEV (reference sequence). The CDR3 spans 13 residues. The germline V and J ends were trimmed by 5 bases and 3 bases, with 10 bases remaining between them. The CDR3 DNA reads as TGTGCCAGCAGTCCAGGGGCTTACTATGGCTACACCTTC. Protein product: CASSPGAYYGYTF.

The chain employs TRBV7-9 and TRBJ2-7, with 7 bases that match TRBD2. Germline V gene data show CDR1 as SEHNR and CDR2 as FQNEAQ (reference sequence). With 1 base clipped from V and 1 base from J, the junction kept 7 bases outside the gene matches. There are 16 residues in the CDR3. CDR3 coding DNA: TGTGCCAGCAGCTTAGGGTGGGGCGGGAGTTCCTACGAGCAGTACTTC. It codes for CASSLGWGGSSYEQYF.

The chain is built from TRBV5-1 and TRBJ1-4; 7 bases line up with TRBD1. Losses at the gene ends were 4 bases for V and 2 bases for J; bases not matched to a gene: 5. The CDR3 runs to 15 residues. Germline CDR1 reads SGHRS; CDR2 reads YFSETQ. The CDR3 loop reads CASSGPTGTNEKLFF. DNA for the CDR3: TGCGCCAGCAGCGGCCCGACAGGGACTAATGAAAAACTGTTTTTT.

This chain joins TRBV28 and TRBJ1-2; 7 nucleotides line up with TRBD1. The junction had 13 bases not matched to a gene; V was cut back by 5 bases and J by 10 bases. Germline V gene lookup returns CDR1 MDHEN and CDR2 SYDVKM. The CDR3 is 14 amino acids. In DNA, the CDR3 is TGTGCCAGCAGTCTATACAGGGGTTTGGACCACTACACCTTC. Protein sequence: CASSLYRGLDHYTF.

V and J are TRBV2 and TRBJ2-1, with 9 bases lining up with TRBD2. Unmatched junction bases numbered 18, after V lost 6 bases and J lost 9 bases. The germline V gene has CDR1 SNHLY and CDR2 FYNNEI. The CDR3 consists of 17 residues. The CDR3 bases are TGTGCCAGCAGGGGGGGGGTAGCGGGAGAGGCTCGTGGTGAGCAGTTCTTC. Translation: CASRGGVAGEARGEQFF. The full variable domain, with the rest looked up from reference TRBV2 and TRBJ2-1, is EPEVTQTPSHQVTQMGQEVILRCVPISNHLYFYWYRQILGQKVEFLVSFYNNEISEKSEIFDDQFSVERPDGSNFTLKIRSTKLEDSAMYFCASRGGVAGEARGEQFFGPGTRLTVL.

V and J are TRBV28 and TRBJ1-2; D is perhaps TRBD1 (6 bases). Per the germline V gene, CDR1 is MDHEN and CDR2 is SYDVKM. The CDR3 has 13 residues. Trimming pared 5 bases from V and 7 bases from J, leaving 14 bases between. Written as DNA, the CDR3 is TGTGCCAGCAGTCAATCAGGGGACCCTGGCTACACCTTC. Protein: CASSQSGDPGYTF.

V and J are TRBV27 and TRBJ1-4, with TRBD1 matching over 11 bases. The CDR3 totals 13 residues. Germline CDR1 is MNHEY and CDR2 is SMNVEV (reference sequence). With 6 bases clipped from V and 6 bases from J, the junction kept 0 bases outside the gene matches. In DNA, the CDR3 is TGTGCCAGCAGGGGACAGGGGGATGAAAAACTGTTTTTT. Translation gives CASRGQGDEKLFF.

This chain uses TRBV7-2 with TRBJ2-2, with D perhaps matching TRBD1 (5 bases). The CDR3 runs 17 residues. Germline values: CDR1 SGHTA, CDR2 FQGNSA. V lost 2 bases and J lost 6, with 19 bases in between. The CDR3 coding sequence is TGTGCCAGCAGCTTATACCGCGCTCTGGGGCACGCCGGGGAGCTGTTTTTT. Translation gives CASSLYRALGHAGELFF. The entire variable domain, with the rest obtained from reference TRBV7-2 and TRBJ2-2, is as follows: GAGVSQSPSNKVTEKGKDVELRCDPISGHTALYWYRQSLGQGLEFLIYFQGNSAPDKSGLPSDRFSAERTGGSVSTLTIQRTQQEDSAVYLCASSLYRALGHAGELFFGEGSRLTVL.

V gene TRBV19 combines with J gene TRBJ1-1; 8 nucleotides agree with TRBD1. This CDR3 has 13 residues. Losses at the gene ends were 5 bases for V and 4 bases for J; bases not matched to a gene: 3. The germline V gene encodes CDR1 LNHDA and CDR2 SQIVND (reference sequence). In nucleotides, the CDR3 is TGTGCCAGTAGTGTTACAGGGGGCACTGAAGCTTTCTTT. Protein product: CASSVTGGTEAFF.

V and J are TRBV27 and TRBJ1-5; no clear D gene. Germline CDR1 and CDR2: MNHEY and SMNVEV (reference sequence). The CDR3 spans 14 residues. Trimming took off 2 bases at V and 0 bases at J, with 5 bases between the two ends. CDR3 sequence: CASSLGVSNQPQHF. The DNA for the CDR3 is TGTGCCAGCAGTTTAGGAGTTAGCAATCAGCCCCAGCATTTT.

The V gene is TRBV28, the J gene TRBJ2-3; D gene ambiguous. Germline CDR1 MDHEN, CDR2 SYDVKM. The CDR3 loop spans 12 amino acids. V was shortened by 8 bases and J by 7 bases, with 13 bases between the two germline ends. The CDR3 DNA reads TGTGCCAGCTACGGGTCCGCCAATACGCAGTATTTT. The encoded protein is CASYGSANTQYF.

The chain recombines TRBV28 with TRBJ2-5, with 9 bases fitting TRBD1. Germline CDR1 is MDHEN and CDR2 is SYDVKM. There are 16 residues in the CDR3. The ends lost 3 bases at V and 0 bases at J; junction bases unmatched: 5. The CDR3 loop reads CASSFYRGQNQETQYF. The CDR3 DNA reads TGTGCCAGCAGTTTTTACAGGGGGCAAAACCAAGAGACCCAGTACTTC.

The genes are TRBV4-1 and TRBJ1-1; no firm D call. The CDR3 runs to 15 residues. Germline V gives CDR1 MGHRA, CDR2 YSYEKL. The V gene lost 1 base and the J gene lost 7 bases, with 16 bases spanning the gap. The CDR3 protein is CASSQVVAGSIEAFF. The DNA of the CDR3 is TGCGCCAGCAGCCAAGTCGTCGCAGGCTCCATTGAAGCTTTCTTT.

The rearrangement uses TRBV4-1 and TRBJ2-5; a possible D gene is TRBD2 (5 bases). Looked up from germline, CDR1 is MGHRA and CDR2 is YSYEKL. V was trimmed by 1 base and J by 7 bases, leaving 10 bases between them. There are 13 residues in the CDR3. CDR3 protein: CASSQGELGTQYF. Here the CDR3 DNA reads TGCGCCAGCAGCCAAGGGGAGTTAGGGACCCAGTACTTC.

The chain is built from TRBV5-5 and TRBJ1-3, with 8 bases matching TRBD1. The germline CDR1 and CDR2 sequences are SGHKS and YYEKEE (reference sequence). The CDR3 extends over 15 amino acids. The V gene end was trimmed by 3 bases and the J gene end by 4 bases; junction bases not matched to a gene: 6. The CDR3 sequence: CASSWSQGAGNTIYF. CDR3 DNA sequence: TGTGCCAGCAGCTGGTCGCAGGGGGCAGGAAACACCATATATTTT.

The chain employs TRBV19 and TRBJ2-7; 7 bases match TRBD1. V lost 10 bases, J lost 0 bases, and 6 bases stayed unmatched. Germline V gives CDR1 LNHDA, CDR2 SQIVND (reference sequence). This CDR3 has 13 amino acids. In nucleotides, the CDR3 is TGTGCCACCAGACAGGGTAGCTCCTACGAGCAGTACTTC. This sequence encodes CATRQGSSYEQYF.

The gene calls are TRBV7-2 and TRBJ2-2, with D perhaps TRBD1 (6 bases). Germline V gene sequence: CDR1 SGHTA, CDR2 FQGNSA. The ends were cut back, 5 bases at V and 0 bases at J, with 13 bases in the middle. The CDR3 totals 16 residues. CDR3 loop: CASSKGHLTNTGELFF. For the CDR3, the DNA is TGTGCCAGCAGCAAGGGACACCTCACGAACACCGGGGAGCTGTTTTTT.

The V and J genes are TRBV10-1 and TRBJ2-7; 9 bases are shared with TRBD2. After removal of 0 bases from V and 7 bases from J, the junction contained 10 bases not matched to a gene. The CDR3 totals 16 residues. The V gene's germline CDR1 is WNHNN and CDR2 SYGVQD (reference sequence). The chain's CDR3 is CASSESRGGAGLEQYF. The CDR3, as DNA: TGCGCCAGCAGTGAGTCGCGGGGGGGGGCCGGTCTGGAGCAGTACTTC.

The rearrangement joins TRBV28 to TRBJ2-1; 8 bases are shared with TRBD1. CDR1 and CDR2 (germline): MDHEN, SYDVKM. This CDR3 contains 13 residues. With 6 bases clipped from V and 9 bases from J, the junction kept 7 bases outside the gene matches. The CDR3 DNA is TGTGCCAGCAGGTGGACAGGGTCCCCTGAGCAGTTCTTC. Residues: CASRWTGSPEQFF.

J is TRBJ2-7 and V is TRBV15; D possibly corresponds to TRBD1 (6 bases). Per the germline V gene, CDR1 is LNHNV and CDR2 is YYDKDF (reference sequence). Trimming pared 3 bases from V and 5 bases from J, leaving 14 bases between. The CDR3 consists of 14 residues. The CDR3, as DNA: TGTGCCACCAGCAGGGAGGACAGAACCCACGAGCAGTACTTC. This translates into CATSREDRTHEQYF.

The CDR3 coding sequence is TGTGCCAGCAGACGACAGGGGCCGGGGAGGCCCCAGCATTTT. Its protein product is CASRRQGPGRPQHF. The chain has TRBV6-5 and TRBJ1-5; TRBD1 aligns across 8 bases. The germline V gene has CDR1 MNHEY and CDR2 SVGAGI. J was trimmed by 9 bases and V by 6 bases; bases with no gene match: 10. CDR3 length: 14 residues.